This entry is about one T cell receptor beta chain. What it binds is unknown. The data were produced by immunoSEQ multiplex PCR, yet TCRdb's version contains in-frame clones alone and is incomplete. The sample consists of fewer than 45,000 clones, 65% to 80% of them appearing once. Autoimmune disease history or systemic immunosuppression disqualified patients. The data were taken from a study of OX40 agonist ivuxolimab in advanced cancers. Across the study: Males comprised 82.7% of the group, whose mean age was approximately 60 years (range roughly 23 to 90). Prior therapy, whether anti-PD-1, anti-PD-L1 or anti-CTLA-4, was allowed, and approximately 40% had some.

The CDR3 is 16 residues long. Notes on the study in general: Circulating CD4+ and CD8+ T cells showed clonal expansion by week 6 at 0.1 to 3.0 mg/kg.

Sequenced here: CD4+ or CD8+ T cells sorted from blood, sampled in a trial of the OX40 agonist ivuxolimab. The chain carries TRBV21-1 and TRBJ2-7; the table calls TRBD1, which could not be checked here. TRBV21-1 is given as a pseudogene. This clonotype was obtained from an adult with an advanced solid tumor such as melanoma, head and neck, liver or kidney cancer. The CDR3 sequence is CASSKGQGAKRNEQYV. CDR3 in DNA: TGTGCCAGCAGCAAAGGGCAGGGGGCGAAAAGGAACGAGCAGTACGTC.